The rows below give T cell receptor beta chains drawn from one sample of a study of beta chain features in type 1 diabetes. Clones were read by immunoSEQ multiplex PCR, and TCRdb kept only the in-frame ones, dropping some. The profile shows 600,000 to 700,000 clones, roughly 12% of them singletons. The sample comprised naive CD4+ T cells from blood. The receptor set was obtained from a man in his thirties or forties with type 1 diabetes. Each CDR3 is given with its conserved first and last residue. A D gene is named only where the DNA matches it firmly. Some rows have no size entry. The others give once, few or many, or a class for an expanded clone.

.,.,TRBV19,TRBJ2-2,CAVGEFAGELFF,TGTGCCGTGGGGGAGTTTGCCGGGGAGCTGTTTTTT
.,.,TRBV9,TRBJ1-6,CASSVGRDSYNSPLHF,TGTGCCAGCAGCGTAGGGAGGGACTCCTATAATTCACCCCTCCACTTT
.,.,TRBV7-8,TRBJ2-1,CASSLRQPNEQFF,TGTGCCAGCAGCTTAAGACAACCCAATGAGCAGTTCTTC
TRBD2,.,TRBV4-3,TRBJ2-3,CASSQDVSSGGRGTQYF,TGCGCCAGCAGCCAAGATGTGTCCAGCGGGGGCAGGGGTACGCAGTATTTT
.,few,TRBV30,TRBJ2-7,CAWTARRTGEQYF,TGTGCCTGGACGGCAAGGAGAACTGGCGAGCAGTACTTC
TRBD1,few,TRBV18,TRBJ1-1,CASSRLGQGERTEAFF,TGTGCCAGCTCACGACTGGGACAGGGTGAAAGGACTGAAGCTTTCTTT
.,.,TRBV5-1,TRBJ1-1,CASSLLGDPLNTEAFF,TGCGCCAGCAGCTTGCTGGGGGACCCCCTGAACACTGAAGCTTTCTTT
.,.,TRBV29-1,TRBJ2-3,CSVVFTDTQYF,TGCAGCGTTGTTTTTACAGATACGCAGTATTTT
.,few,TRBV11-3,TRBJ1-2,CASSLDPSTGYTF,TGTGCCAGCAGCTTAGACCCCTCGACCGGCTACACCTTC
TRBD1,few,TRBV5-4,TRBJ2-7,CASSFAGTGYEQYF,TGTGCCAGCAGCTTCGCCGGGACAGGCTACGAGCAGTACTTC
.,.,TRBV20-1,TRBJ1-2,CSAVTEDGYTF,TGCAGTGCTGTGACAGAGGATGGCTACACCTTC
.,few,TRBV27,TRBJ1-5,CASSPFVPDVKPQHF,TGTGCCAGCAGCCCCTTTGTGCCCGATGTGAAGCCCCAGCATTTT
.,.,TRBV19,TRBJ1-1,CASSREGDTEAFF,TGTGCCAGTAGTAGGGAAGGGGACACTGAAGCTTTCTTT
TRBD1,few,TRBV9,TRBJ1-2,CASRGTGKYYGYTF,TGTGCCAGCAGGGGGACAGGGAAGTACTATGGCTACACCTTC
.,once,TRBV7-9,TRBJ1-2,CASSLVEQGNYGYTF,TGTGCCAGCAGCTTAGTGGAACAGGGAAACTATGGCTACACCTTC
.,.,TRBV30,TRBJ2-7,CAWTGAGASSYEQYF,TGTGCCTGGACCGGGGCAGGGGCGAGCTCCTACGAGCAGTACTTC
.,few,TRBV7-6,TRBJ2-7,CASSIQGREQYF,TGTGCCAGCAGCATACAGGGCCGCGAGCAGTACTTC
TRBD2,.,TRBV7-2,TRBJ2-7,CASSLVASGGAAYEQYF,TGTGCCAGCAGCTTAGTGGCTAGCGGGGGGGCGGCCTACGAGCAGTACTTC
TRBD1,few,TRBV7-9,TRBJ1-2,CASSLADREYGYTF,TGTGCCAGCAGCTTAGCGGACAGGGAATATGGCTACACCTTC
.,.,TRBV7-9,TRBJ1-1,CASSLLGLLSTEAFF,TGTGCCAGCAGCTTATTGGGCCTCCTGAGCACTGAAGCTTTCTTT
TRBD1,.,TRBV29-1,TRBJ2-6,CSVEGQGAGANVLTF,TGCAGCGTTGAAGGGCAGGGGGCTGGGGCCAACGTCCTGACTTTC
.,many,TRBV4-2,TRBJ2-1,CASSQDRAGQLNEQFF,TGTGCCAGCAGCCAAGATCGGGCGGGACAGCTCAATGAGCAGTTCTTC
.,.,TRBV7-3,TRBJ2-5,CASSFSWVETQYF,TGTGCCAGCAGCTTTAGTTGGGTGGAGACCCAGTACTTC
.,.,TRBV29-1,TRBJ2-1,CSVVAVLPYDSYNEQFF,TGCAGCGTTGTAGCGGTTTTACCTTACGACTCCTACAATGAGCAGTTCTTC
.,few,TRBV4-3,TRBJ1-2,CASSHRGLNYGYTF,TGCGCCAGCAGCCACCGGGGCCTTAACTATGGCTACACCTTC
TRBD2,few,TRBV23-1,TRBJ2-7,CASSQKGRRGGRYEQYF,TGCGCCAGCAGTCAGAAAGGACGGCGGGGGGGCCGCTACGAGCAGTACTTC
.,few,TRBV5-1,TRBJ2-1,CASTGTQEYNEQFF,TGCGCCAGTACCGGGACACAGGAATACAATGAGCAGTTCTTC
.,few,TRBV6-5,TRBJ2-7,CASSYVGGPYEQYF,TGTGCCAGCAGTTACGTTGGCGGACCCTACGAGCAGTACTTC
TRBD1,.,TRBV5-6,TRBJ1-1,CASSRQGPEAFF,TGTGCCAGCAGCAGACAGGGGCCTGAAGCTTTCTTT
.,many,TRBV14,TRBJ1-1,CASSPSEGMRTEAFF,TGTGCCAGCAGCCCGTCGGAGGGGATGAGGACTGAAGCTTTCTTT
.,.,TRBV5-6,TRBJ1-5,CASSLGTAPQPQHF,TGTGCCAGCAGCCTTGGGACTGCGCCCCAACCCCAGCATTTT
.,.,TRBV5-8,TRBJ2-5,CASRLPGNTLETQYF,TGTGCCAGCAGACTTCCGGGTAACACATTGGAGACCCAGTACTTC
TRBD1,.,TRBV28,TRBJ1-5,CASSPSTGDQPQHF,TGTGCCAGCTCGCCGTCGACAGGGGATCAGCCCCAGCATTTT
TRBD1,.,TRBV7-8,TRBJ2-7,CASSTRTGGYEQYF,TGTGCCAGCAGCACACGGACAGGGGGCTACGAGCAGTACTTC
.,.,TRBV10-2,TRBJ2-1,CASRDNEQFF,TGCGCCAGCCGAGACAATGAGCAGTTCTTC
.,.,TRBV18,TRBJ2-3,CASSPLQSDTQYF,TGTGCCAGCTCACCGCTCCAGTCCGATACGCAGTATTTT
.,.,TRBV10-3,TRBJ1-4,CAISESFGGTNEKLFF,TGTGCCATCAGTGAGTCGTTCGGAGGGACTAATGAAAAACTGTTTTTT
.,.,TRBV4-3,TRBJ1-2,CASSQGTAGAYGYTF,TGCGCCAGCAGCCAAGGGACAGCAGGGGCCTATGGCTACACCTTC
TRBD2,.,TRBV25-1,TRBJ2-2,CASSEGGTPTGELFF,TGTGCCAGCAGTGAGGGGGGGACTCCGACCGGGGAGCTGTTTTTT
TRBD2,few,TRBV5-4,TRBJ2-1,CASSPSLAGGLGEQFF,TGTGCCAGCAGCCCGTCCCTAGCGGGGGGGCTTGGTGAGCAGTTCTTC
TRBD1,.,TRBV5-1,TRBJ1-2,CASSPSTGGSNGYTF,TGCGCCAGCAGCCCCTCGACAGGGGGCTCGAATGGCTACACCTTC
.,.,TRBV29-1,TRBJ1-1,CSVVRGTEAFF,TGCAGCGTCGTAAGGGGGACTGAAGCTTTCTTT
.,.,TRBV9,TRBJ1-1,CASSGGTLRTEAFF,TGTGCCAGCAGCGGGGGCACACTGAGGACTGAAGCTTTCTTT
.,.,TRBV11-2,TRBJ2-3,CASSPLAYSQYF,TGTGCCAGCAGCCCCTTAGCGTATTCGCAGTATTTT
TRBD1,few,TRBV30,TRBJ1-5,CALDRGGDQPQHF,TGTGCCTTGGACAGGGGAGGGGATCAGCCCCAGCATTTT
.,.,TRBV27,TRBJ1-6,CASWTGGTYNSPLHF,TGTGCCAGCTGGACGGGTGGCACCTATAATTCACCCCTCCACTTT
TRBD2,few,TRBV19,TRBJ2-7,CASSIIRGGTYEQYF,TGTGCCAGTAGTATAATCCGCGGGGGGACCTACGAGCAGTACTTC
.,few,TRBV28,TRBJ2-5,CASSRIPETQYF,TGTGCCAGCAGTCGAATTCCGGAGACCCAGTACTTC
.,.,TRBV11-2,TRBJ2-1,CASSWGSQYNEQFF,TGTGCCAGCAGCTGGGGGTCGCAGTACAATGAGCAGTTCTTC
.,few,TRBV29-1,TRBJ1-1,CSVEGTADTEAFF,TGCAGCGTTGAAGGGACAGCAGACACTGAAGCTTTCTTT
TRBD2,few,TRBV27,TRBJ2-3,CASSSPGGPSTDTQYF,TGTGCCAGCAGCTCCCCGGGGGGACCTAGCACAGATACGCAGTATTTT
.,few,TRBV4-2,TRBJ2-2,CASSQRFGNTGELFF,TGTGCCAGCAGCCAAAGATTCGGGAACACCGGGGAGCTGTTTTTT
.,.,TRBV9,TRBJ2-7,CASSVESEITYEQYF,TGTGCCAGCAGCGTAGAATCCGAGATTACCTACGAGCAGTACTTC
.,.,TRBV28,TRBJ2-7,CASGRGGNSYEQYF,TGTGCCAGCGGCCGGGGCGGAAACTCCTACGAGCAGTACTTC
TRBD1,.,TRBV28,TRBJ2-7,CASSFGQAYEQYF,TGTGCCAGCAGTTTCGGACAGGCCTACGAGCAGTACTTC
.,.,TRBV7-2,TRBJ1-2,CASSLGTAYGYTF,TGTGCCAGCAGCTTAGGGACAGCCTATGGCTACACCTTC
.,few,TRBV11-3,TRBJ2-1,CASSGQSSYNEQFF,TGTGCCAGCAGCGGACAGAGCTCCTACAATGAGCAGTTCTTC
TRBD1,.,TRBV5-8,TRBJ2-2,CASSPSDRTGELFF,TGTGCCAGCAGCCCATCGGACAGGACCGGGGAGCTGTTTTTT